The 13 T cell receptor beta chains below come from one sample, sequenced in a study of neurological immune-mediated disorders. Each CDR3 protein is one row after TCRdb ran MiXCR on the 5' RACE reads. The sample yields 14,000 or so distinct CDR3 sequences, around 13% seen once. Sequencing used CD8+ T cells from blood. The receptors come from a female donor with HTLV-1-associated myelopathy (HAM/TSP).

This clonotype showed up many times. CDR3 bases: TGCGCCAGCAGCCAAGAATGGGGGACAGGGTTATCTGGGGAGCTGTTTTTT. Amino acid sequence: CASSQEWGTGLSGELFF. This sequence joins TRBV4-3 and TRBJ2-2; 9 bases map to TRBD1. This CDR3 spans 17 amino acids. CDR1 and CDR2 (germline): LGHNA, YSLEER. The ends lost 0 bases at V and 8 bases at J; junction bases unmatched: 10.

In this sample, this clonotype turned up many times. CDR3 residues: CASSVTVTDGYTF. The CDR3 nucleotides are TGTGCCAGCAGTGTTACTGTTACCGATGGCTACACCTTC. The chain is built from TRBV27 and TRBJ1-2, with D uncertain. This CDR3 has 13 amino acids. Trimming removed 5 bases at V and 6 bases at J, with 13 bases between. Per germline, CDR1 MNHEY and CDR2 SMNVEV (reference sequence).

There are many counts of this clonotype. This rearrangement joins TRBV7-6 to TRBJ2-3; D gene uncertain. Germline-derived CDR1 and CDR2 are SGHVS and FNYEAQ. V lost 1 base, J lost 1 base, and 9 bases lay in between. The CDR3 spans 15 residues. The CDR3 is CASSLGRHRTDTQYF. The DNA for the CDR3 is TGTGCCAGCAGCTTAGGCAGACACCGCACAGATACGCAGTATTTT.

This clonotype was observed many times. The J gene is TRBJ2-7, the V gene TRBV12-3 or TRBV12-4; 9 bases map to TRBD1. The CDR3 has 14 residues. V lost 3 bases to trimming and J lost 5 bases; unmatched junction nucleotides: 5. The CDR3 nucleotides read TGTGCCAGCAGTTTGACAGGGGGTTTCGACGAGCAGTACTTC. Translating it yields CASSLTGGFDEQYF.

This clonotype was seen repeatedly, ten times or more. CDR3 sequence reads: CASSPNQGPGELFF. DNA for the CDR3: TGTGCCAGCAGCCCTAATCAGGGCCCCGGGGAGCTGTTTTTT. V usage is TRBV11-2 and J usage is TRBJ2-2, with D possibly matching TRBD1 (5 bases). The CDR3 has 14 amino acids. Germline V gives CDR1 SGHAT, CDR2 FQNNGV. Between the trimmed V and J ends, which lost 5 bases and 6 bases, there was a span of 13 bases.

This clonotype was found many times. The V gene is TRBV10-1, the J gene TRBJ2-1; TRBD2 matches at 8 bases. V dropped 5 bases and J dropped 6; count of bases not matched to a gene: 6. Germline V gene sequence: CDR1 WNHNN, CDR2 SYGVQD (reference sequence). The CDR3 sequence is 14 residues long. The CDR3 bases are TGCGCCAGCAGTAGCAGCGGGAGAGGCAATGAGCAGTTCTTC. Protein product: CASSSSGRGNEQFF.

Ten or more counts support this clonotype. The rearrangement joins TRBV4-1 to TRBJ2-7, with D perhaps TRBD1 (5 bases). This CDR3 comprises 15 residues. V was shortened by 4 bases and J by 1 base, with 14 bases between the two germline ends. Per germline, CDR1 MGHRA and CDR2 YSYEKL. This CDR3 is CASSPETEKSYEQYF. CDR3 sequence (DNA): TGCGCCAGCAGCCCCGAGACAGAAAAATCCTACGAGCAGTACTTC.

This clonotype occurred many times. The chain employs TRBV11-2 and TRBJ2-1; no firm D call. The germline V gene encodes CDR1 SGHAT and CDR2 FQNNGV. V was pared by 3 bases and J by 2 bases, with 5 bases between. The CDR3 contains 13 residues. The CDR3 spells CASSLGTYNEQFF. CDR3 sequence (DNA): TGTGCCAGCAGCTTGGGAACCTACAATGAGCAGTTCTTC.

This clonotype was seen at least ten times. The chain couples TRBV4-2 to TRBJ2-3; 8 bases are shared with TRBD2. This CDR3 has 12 amino acids. J lost 9 bases, V lost 5 bases, and 4 bases had no gene match. CDR1 and CDR2 from the germline V gene are LGHNA and YNFKEQ. CDR3 sequence (DNA): TGTGCCAGCAGCACGGGAGGGGACACGCAGTATTTT. Protein product: CASSTGGDTQYF.

This clonotype was observed many times. The gene calls are TRBV7-8 and TRBJ2-1, with 15 bases identical to TRBD2. The CDR3 extends over 16 amino acids. CDR1 and CDR2 (germline): SGHVS, FQNEAQ. V was clipped by 4 bases and J by 8 bases; unmatched bases: 6. The CDR3 is CASSSRTSGGADEQFF. The CDR3 bases are TGTGCCAGCAGCTCGAGGACTAGCGGGGGGGCCGATGAGCAGTTCTTC.

This clonotype has at least ten counts. The chain has TRBV9 and TRBJ2-6; D uncertain. This CDR3 spans 15 amino acids. Germline lookup yields CDR1 SGDLS and CDR2 YYNGEE. V lost 3 bases, J lost 1 base, and 8 bases lay in between. The CDR3 region has the DNA TGTGCCAGCAGCGGCGAAGGGTCTGGGGCCAACGTCCTGACTTTC. It translates to CASSGEGSGANVLTF.

This clonotype has at least ten counts. The chain carries TRBV14 and TRBJ2-7, with 8 positions matching TRBD2. Germline assignment: CDR1 SGHDN and CDR2 FVKESK. The J segment lost 2 bases and the V segment lost 1 base, leaving 4 bases of the junction unmatched. The CDR3 loop spans 15 amino acids. CDR3 residues: CASSQGGGIPYEQYF. CDR3 DNA: TGTGCCAGCAGCCAAGGCGGGGGGATCCCCTACGAGCAGTACTTC.

This clonotype was counted ten times or more. V usage is TRBV7-2 and J usage is TRBJ2-4, with D uncertain. In germline, CDR1 is SGHTA, CDR2 FQGNSA. The CDR3 consists of 16 residues. V was shortened by 3 bases and J by 0 bases, with 12 bases between the two germline ends. The CDR3 here is CASSFRVGVAKNIQYF. CDR3 in DNA: TGTGCCAGCAGCTTTAGGGTTGGGGTAGCCAAAAACATTCAGTACTTC.